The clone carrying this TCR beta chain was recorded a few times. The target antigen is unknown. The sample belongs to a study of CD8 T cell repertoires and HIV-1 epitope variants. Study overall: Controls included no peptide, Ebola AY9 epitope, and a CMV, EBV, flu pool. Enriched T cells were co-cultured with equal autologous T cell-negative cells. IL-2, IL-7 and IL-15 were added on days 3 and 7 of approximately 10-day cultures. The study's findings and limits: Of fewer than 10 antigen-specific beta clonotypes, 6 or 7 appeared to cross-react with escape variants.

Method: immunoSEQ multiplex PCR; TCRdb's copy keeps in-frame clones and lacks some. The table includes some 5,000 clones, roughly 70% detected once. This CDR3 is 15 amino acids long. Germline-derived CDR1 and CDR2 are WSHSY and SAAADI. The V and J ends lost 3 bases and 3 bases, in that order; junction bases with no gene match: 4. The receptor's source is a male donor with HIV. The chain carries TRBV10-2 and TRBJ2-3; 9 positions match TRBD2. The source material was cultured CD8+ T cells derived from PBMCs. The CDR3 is CASSETLAGTDTQYF. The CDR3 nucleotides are TGCGCCAGCAGTGAAACGCTAGCGGGGACAGATACGCAGTATTTT.